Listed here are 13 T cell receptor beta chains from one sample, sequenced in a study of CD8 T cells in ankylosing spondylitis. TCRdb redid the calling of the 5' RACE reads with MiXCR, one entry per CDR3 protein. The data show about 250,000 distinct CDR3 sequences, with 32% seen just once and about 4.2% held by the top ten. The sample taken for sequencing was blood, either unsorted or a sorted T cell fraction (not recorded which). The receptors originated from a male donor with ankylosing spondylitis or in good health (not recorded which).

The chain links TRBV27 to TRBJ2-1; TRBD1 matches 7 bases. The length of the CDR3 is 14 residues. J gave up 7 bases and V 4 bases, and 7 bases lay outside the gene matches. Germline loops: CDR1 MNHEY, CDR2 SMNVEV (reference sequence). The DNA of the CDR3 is TGTGCCAGCAGTTCGCAGGGGGACGGGAATGAGCAGTTCTTC. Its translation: CASSSQGDGNEQFF.

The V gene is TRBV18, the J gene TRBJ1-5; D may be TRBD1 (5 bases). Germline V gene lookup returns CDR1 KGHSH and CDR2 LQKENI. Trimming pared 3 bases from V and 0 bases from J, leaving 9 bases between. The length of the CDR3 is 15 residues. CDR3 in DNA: TGTGCCAGCTCACCGGGACCTTATAGCAATCAGCCCCAGCATTTT. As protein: CASSPGPYSNQPQHF.

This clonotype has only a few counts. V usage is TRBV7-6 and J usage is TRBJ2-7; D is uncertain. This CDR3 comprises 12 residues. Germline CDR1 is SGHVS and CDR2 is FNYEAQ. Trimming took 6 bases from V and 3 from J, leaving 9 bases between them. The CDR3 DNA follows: TGTGCCAGCAGTGCCGACAACTACGAGCAGTACTTC. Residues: CASSADNYEQYF.

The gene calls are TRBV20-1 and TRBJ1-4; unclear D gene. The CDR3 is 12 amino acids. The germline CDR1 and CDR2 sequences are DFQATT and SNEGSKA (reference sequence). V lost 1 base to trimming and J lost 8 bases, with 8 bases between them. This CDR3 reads CSARGPDEKLFF. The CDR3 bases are TGCAGTGCTAGAGGGCCGGACGAAAAACTGTTTTTT.

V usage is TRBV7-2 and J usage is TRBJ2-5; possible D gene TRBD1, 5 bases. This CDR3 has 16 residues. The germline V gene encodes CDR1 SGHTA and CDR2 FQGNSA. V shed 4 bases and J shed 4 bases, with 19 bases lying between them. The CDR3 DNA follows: TGTGCCAGCAGCTCCCAGGGTTCCGGGCTCCGAGAGACCCAGTACTTC. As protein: CASSSQGSGLRETQYF. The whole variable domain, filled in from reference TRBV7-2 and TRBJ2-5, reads GAGVSQSPSNKVTEKGKDVELRCDPISGHTALYWYRQSLGQGLEFLIYFQGNSAPDKSGLPSDRFSAERTGGSVSTLTIQRTQQEDSAVYLCASSSQGSGLRETQYFGPGTRLLVL.

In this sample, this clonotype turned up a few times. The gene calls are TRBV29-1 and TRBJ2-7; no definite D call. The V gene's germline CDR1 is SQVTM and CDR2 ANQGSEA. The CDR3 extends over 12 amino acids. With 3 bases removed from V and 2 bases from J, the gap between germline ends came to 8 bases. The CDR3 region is CSVEAGPYEQYF. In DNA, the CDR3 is TGCAGCGTTGAGGCTGGTCCCTACGAGCAGTACTTC.

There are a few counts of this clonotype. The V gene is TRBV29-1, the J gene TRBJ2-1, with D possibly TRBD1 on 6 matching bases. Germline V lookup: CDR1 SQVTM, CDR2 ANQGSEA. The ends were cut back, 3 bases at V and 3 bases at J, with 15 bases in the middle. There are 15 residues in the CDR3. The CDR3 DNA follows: TGCAGCGTTGATTTGGGAAGGGGGTACTACAATGAGCAGTTCTTC. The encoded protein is CSVDLGRGYYNEQFF.

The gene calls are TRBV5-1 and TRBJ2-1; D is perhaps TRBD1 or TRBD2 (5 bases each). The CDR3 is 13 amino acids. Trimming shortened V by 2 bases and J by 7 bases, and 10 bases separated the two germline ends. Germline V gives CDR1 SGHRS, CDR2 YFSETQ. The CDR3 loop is CASSFSGRNEQFF. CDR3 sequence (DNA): TGCGCCAGCAGCTTCTCGGGACGGAATGAGCAGTTCTTC.

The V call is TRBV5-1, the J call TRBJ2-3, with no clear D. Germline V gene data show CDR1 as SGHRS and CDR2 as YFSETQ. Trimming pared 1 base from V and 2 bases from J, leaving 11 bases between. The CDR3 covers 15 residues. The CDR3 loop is CASSLIGVTTDTQYF. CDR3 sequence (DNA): TGCGCCAGCAGCTTGATCGGCGTTACCACAGATACGCAGTATTTT.

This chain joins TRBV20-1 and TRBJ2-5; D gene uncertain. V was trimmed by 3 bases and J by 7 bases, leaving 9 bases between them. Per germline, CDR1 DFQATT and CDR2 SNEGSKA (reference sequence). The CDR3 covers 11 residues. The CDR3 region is CSARTEVTQYF. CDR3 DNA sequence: TGCAGTGCTAGGACGGAAGTGACCCAGTACTTC.

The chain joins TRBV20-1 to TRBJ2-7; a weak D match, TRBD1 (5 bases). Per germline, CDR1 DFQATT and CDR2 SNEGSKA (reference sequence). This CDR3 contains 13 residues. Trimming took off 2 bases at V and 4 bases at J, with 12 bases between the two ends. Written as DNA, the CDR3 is TGCAGTGCTAGATCTTTAGGGGTGTACGAGCAGTACTTC. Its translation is CSARSLGVYEQYF.

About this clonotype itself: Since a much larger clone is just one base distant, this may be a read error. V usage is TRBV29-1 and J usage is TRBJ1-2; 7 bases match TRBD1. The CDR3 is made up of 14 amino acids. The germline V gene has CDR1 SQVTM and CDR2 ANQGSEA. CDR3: CSVVQDRNNYGYPF. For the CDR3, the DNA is TGCAGCGTTGTCCAGGACAGGAACAACTATGGCTACCCCTTC. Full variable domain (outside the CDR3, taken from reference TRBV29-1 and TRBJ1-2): SAVISQKPSRDICQRGTSLTIQCQVDSQVTMMFWYRQQPGQSLTLIATANQGSEATYESGFVIDKFPISRPNLTFSTLTVSNMSPEDSSIYLCSVVQDRNNYGYPFGSGTRLTVV.

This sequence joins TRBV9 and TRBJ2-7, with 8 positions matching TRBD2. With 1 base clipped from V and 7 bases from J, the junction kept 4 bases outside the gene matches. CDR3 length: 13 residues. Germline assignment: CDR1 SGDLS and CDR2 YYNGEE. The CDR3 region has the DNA TGTGCCAGCAGCGTAAGTCCGGGGGGGGAGCAGTACTTC. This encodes CASSVSPGGEQYF. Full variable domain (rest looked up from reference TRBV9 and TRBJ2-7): DSGVTQTPKHLITATGQRVTLRCSPRSGDLSVYWYQQSLDQGLQFLIQYYNGEERAKGNILERFSAQQFPDLHSELNLSSLELGDSALYFCASSVSPGGEQYFGPGTRLTVT.